This entry lists 5 T cell receptor beta chains sequenced from one sample in a study of CXCR3-negative and CXCR3-positive naive CD8 T cells. UMI-labeled 5' RACE TRB cDNA libraries were prepared from the cells. From its re-call of the 5' RACE reads, TCRdb lists each CDR3 protein once, without DNA. Its clone listing holds tens of thousands of distinct CDR3 sequences. The material sequenced was naive CXCR3- CD8+ T cells from blood. Subset reported: CD45RO-CCR7+CD27+CD95- naive CD8+ T cells lacking CXCR3 (TNR3-). The receptors were gathered from a human donor in good health. Some clones in this sample may be carry-over from other donors' samples.

This sequence joins TRBV6-2 or TRBV6-3 and TRBJ1-5; the D call of TRBD1 rests on TCRdb alone, since no DNA is present to check it. This CDR3 contains 15 residues. Per germline, CDR1 MNHEY and CDR2 SVGEGT. This CDR3 reads CASSSDREVGQPQHF.

The rearrangement links TRBV28 to TRBJ1-2; TCRdb calls TRBD1, which cannot be checked without DNA. The CDR3 extends over 17 amino acids. CDR1 is MDHEN, CDR2 SYDVKM, per germline. This CDR3 is CASSFLETGQGKIGYTF.

This chain uses TRBV29-1 with TRBJ2-7; TCRdb lists TRBD1, though no DNA is available to test this call. The CDR3 consists of 13 residues. Germline lookup yields CDR1 SQVTM and CDR2 ANQGSEA. The CDR3 protein is CSAQPGQSYEQYF.

The chain recombines TRBV4-3 with TRBJ2-1; lacking DNA, the TRBD1 call made by TCRdb goes unchecked. Germline V gene lookup returns CDR1 LGHNA and CDR2 YSLEER. The CDR3 is 14 residues long. This CDR3 is CASSQTGAYNEQFF.

This chain connects TRBV9 to TRBJ1-2; TCRdb calls TRBD1, which cannot be checked without DNA. CDR3 length equals 15 residues. CDR1 and CDR2 (germline): SGDLS, YYNGEE. CDR3 sequence: CASSAPDRGPYGYTF.